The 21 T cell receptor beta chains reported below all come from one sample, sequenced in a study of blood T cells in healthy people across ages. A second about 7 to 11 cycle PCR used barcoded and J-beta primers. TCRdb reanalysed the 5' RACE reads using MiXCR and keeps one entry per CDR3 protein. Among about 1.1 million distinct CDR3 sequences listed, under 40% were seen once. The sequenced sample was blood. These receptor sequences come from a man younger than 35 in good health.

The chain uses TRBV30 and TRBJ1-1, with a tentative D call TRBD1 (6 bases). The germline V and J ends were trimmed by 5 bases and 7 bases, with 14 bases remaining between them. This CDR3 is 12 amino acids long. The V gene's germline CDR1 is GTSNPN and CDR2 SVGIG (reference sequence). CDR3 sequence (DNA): TGTGCCTGGTTAACAGGGTCTGGTGAAGCTTTCTTT. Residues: CAWLTGSGEAFF.

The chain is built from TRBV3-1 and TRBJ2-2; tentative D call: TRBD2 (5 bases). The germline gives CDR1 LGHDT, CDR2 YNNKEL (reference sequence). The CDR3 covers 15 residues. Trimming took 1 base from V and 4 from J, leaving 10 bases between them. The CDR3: CASSQVGGGTGELFF. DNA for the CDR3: TGTGCCAGCAGCCAAGTTGGAGGCGGCACCGGGGAGCTGTTTTTT.

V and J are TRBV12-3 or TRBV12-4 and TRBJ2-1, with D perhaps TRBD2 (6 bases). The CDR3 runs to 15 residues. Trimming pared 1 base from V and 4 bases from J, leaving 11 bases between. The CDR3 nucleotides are TGTGCCAGCAGTTTAGGGGGGACTTTTTACAATGAGCAGTTCTTC. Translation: CASSLGGTFYNEQFF.

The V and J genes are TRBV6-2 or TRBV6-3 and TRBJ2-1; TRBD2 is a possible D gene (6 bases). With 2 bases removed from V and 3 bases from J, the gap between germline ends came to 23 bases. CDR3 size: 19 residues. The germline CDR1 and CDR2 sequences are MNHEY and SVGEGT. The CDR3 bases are TGTGCCAGCAGTTACGATGTTCTAGACGCCGACGGGGGCTACAATGAGCAGTTCTTC. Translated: CASSYDVLDADGGYNEQFF.

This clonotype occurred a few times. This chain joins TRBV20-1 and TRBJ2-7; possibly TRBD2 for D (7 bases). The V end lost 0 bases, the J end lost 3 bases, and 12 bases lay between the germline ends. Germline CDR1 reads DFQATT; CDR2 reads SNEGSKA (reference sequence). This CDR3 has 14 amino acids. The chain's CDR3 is CSARDKRDNYEQYF. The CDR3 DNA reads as TGCAGTGCTAGAGATAAGCGGGACAACTACGAGCAGTACTTC.

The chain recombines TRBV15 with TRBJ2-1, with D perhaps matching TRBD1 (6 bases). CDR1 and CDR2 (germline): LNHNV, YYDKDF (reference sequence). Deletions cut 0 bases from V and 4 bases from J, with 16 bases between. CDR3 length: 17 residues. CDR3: CATSRDWTGQSYNEQFF. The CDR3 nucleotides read TGTGCCACCAGCAGAGATTGGACTGGACAGAGTTACAATGAGCAGTTCTTC. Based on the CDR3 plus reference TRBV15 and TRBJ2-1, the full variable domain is DAMVIQNPRYQVTQFGKPVTLSCSQTLNHNVMYWYQQKSSQAPKLLFHYYDKDFNNEADTPDNFQSRRPNTSFCFLDIRSPGLGDTAMYLCATSRDWTGQSYNEQFFGPGTRLTVL.

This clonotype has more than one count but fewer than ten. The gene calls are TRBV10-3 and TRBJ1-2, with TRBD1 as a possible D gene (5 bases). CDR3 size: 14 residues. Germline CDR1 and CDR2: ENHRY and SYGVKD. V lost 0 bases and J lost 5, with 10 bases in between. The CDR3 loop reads CAISESGQKYGYTF. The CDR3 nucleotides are TGTGCCATCAGTGAGTCGGGGCAGAAATATGGCTACACCTTC.

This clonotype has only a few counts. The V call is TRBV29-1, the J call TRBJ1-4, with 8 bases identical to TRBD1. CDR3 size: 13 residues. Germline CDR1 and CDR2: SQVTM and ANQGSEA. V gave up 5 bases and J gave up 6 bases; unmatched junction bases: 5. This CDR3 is CSVNAGGDEKLFF. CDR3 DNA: TGCAGCGTTAACGCAGGGGGCGATGAAAAACTGTTTTTT.

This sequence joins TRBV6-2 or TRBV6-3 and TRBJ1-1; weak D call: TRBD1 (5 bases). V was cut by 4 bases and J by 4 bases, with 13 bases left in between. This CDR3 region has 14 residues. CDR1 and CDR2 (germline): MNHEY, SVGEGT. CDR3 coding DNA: TGTGCCAGCAGTTCTCCCTTGACAGCCACTGAAGCTTTCTTT. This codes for CASSSPLTATEAFF.

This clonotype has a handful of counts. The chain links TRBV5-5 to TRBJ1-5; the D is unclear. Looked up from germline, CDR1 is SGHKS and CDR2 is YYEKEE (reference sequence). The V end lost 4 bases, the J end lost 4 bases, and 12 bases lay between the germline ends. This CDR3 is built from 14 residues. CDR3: CASSTDGENQPQHF. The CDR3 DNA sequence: TGTGCCAGCAGCACGGACGGGGAGAATCAGCCCCAGCATTTT.

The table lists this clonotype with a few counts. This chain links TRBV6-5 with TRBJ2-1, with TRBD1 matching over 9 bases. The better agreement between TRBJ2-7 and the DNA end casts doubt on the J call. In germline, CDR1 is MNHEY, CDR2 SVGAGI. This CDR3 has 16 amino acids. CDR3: CASSLEQGASYNEQYF. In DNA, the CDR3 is TGTGCCAGCAGTTTAGAACAGGGGGCCTCCTACAATGAGCAGTACTTC.

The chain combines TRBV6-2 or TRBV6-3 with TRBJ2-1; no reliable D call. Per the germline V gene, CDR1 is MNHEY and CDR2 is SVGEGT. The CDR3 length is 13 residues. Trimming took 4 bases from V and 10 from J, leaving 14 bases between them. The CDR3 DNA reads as TGTGCCAGCAGTTCCCTAGTTAGTAAAGAGCAGTTCTTC. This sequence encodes CASSSLVSKEQFF.

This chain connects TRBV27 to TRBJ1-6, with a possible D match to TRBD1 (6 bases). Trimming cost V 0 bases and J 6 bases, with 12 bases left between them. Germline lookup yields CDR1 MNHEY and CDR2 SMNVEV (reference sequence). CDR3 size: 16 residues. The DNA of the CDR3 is TGTGCCAGCAGTTTATCGACCAGGGGAGGTAATTCACCCCTCCACTTT. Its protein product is CASSLSTRGGNSPLHF.

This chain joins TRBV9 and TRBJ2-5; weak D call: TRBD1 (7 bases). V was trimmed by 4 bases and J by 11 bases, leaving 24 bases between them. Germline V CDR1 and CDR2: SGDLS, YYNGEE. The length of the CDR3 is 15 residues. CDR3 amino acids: CASSPASRGDNEQYF. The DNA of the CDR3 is TGTGCCAGCAGCCCAGCTTCCAGGGGGGACAATGAGCAGTACTTC.

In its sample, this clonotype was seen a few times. The DNA for the CDR3 is TGTGCCAGCAGTGGGGGGAACTGGGGCTACACCTTC. Its translation: CASSGGNWGYTF. This rearrangement joins TRBV6-5 to TRBJ1-2; perhaps TRBD1 as D (5 bases). Germline V lookup: CDR1 MNHEY, CDR2 SVGAGI. Trimming removed 5 bases from V and 8 bases from J, with 12 bases in between. CDR3 length equals 12 residues.

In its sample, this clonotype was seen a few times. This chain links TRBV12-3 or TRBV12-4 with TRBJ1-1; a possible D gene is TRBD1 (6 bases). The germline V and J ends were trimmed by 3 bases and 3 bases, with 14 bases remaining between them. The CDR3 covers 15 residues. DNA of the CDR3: TGTGCCAGCAGTTTTTGGGGGCATGGGGACACTGAAGCTTTCTTT. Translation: CASSFWGHGDTEAFF.

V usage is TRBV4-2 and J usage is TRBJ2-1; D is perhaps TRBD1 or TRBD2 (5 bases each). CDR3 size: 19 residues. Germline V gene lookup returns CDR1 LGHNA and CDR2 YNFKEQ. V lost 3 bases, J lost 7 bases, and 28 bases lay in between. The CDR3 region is CASSQPLTSRGSGTNEQFF. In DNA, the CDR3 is TGTGCCAGCAGCCAGCCCTTGACCTCCCGGGGCAGTGGGACGAATGAGCAGTTCTTC.

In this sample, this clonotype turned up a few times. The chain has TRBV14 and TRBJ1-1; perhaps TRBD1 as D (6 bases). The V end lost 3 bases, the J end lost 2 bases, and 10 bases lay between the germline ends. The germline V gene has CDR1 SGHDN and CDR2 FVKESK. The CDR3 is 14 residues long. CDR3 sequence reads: CASSQYRANTEAFF. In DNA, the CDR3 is TGTGCCAGCAGCCAGTACAGGGCTAACACTGAAGCTTTCTTT. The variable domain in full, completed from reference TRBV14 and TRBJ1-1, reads EAGVTQFPSHSVIEKGQTVTLRCDPISGHDNLYWYRRVMGKEIKFLLHFVKESKQDESGMPNNRFLAERTGGTYSTLKVQPAELEDSGVYFCASSQYRANTEAFFGQGTRLTVV.

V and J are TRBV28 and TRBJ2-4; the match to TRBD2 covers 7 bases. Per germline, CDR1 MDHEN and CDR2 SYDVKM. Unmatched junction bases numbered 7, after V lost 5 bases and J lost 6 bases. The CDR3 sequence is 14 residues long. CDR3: CASSPLATRNIQYF. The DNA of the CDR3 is TGTGCCAGCAGTCCACTAGCGACACGAAACATTCAGTACTTC.

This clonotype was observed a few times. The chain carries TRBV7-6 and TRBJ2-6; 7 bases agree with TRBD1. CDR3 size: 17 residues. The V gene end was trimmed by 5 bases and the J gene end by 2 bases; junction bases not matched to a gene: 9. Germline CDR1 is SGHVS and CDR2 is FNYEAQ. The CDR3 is CASSTHFQGAGANVLTF. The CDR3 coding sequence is TGTGCCAGCAGCACCCACTTTCAGGGGGCTGGGGCCAACGTCCTGACTTTC.

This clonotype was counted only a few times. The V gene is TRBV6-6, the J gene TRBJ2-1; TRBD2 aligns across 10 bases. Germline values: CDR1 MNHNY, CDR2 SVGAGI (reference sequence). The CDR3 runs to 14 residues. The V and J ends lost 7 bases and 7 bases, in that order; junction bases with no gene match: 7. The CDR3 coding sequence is TGTGCCAGCACCTGGACTAGCGGCCCTAATGAGCAGTTCTTC. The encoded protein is CASTWTSGPNEQFF.